In this sample, the clone carrying this T cell receptor (beta chain) turned up many times. The method was immunoSEQ multiplex PCR; TCRdb's version includes in-frame clones alone and lacks a portion of them. The sample yields roughly 150,000 clones, around 90% seen once. The data belong to a study of blood T cell repertoires in COVID-19. Study details: Samples representing acute and convalescent COVID-19 were sourced from the United States, Italy and Spain.

V gave up 0 bases and J gave up 9 bases, with 16 bases separating them. CDR3 length equals 15 residues. Germline CDR1 is SGHNT and CDR2 is YYREEE (reference sequence). Input material: peripheral blood. The sequence was obtained from a woman aged 80 or over with COVID-19, enrolled during active disease. The rearrangement links TRBV5-4 to TRBJ2-1, with D perhaps matching TRBD1 (5 bases). The chain's CDR3 is CASSLGRATGGEQFF. Written as DNA, the CDR3 is TGTGCCAGCAGCTTGGGCAGGGCGACTGGCGGTGAGCAGTTCTTC.